One and the same sample provided the 32 T cell receptor beta chains below, sequenced in a study of blood T cell repertoires in COVID-19. Profiled with immunoSEQ multiplex PCR; TCRdb holds only in-frame clones, not every one. Of about 370,000 clones in the sample, about 90% were seen once. The material sequenced was peripheral blood. These receptors were taken from a woman aged 25 to 45 with COVID-19, enrolled during active disease.

The chain recombines TRBV18 with TRBJ1-2, with D perhaps matching TRBD1 (5 bases). The CDR3 length is 13 residues. Germline V CDR1 and CDR2: KGHSH, LQKENI. The V and J ends lost 3 bases and 10 bases respectively, with 15 bases between them. The CDR3 here is CASSPPIRTTYTF. CDR3 nucleotide sequence: TGTGCCAGCTCACCCCCTATAAGGACAACCTACACCTTC.

This clone has just one count. The chain employs TRBV7-8 and TRBJ1-1; 7 positions agree with TRBD1. J gave up 8 bases and V 2 bases, and 14 bases lay outside the gene matches. The CDR3 length is 16 residues. CDR1 is SGHVS and CDR2 is FQNEAQ in the germline V gene. The CDR3 sequence is CASSLNGTDRETEAFF. CDR3 coding DNA: TGTGCCAGCAGCTTAAATGGGACCGACAGGGAGACCGAAGCTTTCTTT.

The gene calls are TRBV28 and TRBJ2-7; a possible D gene is TRBD1 (6 bases). Deletions cut 5 bases from V and 6 bases from J, with 20 bases between. CDR1 and CDR2 (germline): MDHEN, SYDVKM. The CDR3 totals 15 residues. CDR3 residues: CASSILTGTFSEQYF. CDR3 sequence (DNA): TGTGCCAGCAGTATCCTAACCGGGACATTCTCCGAGCAGTACTTC.

The rearrangement joins TRBV21-1 to TRBJ2-7; TRBD1 reflects the table's D call only, with no check against the DNA. TRBV21-1 is given as a pseudogene. This CDR3 region has 14 residues. The CDR3 region has the DNA TGTGCCAGCAGCAGGAAGGACAGTGGCTACGAGCAGTACGTC. Translating it yields CASSRKDSGYEQYV.

The chain recombines TRBV27 with TRBJ2-7; the D gene is possibly TRBD2 (7 bases). The V and J ends lost 8 bases and 6 bases respectively, with 17 bases between them. This CDR3 comprises 13 residues. The germline gives CDR1 MNHEY, CDR2 SMNVEV (reference sequence). CDR3 amino acids: CASARGLGSEQYV. The CDR3 DNA reads as TGTGCCAGCGCGCGGGGGCTCGGTAGCGAGCAGTACGTC.

The chain combines TRBV5-1 with TRBJ1-6; the match to TRBD1 covers 8 bases. CDR3 length equals 14 residues. CDR1 is SGHRS, CDR2 YFSETQ, per germline. The V and J ends lost 3 bases and 10 bases, in that order; junction bases with no gene match: 6. The CDR3 is CASSSGQDFSPLHF. The CDR3 DNA follows: TGCGCCAGCAGCTCGGGACAGGATTTCTCACCCCTCCACTTT.

The genes are TRBV7-9 and TRBJ2-2, with TRBD1 matching over 9 bases. This CDR3 has 16 amino acids. V lost 5 bases to trimming and J lost 0 bases; unmatched junction nucleotides: 4. The germline V gene encodes CDR1 SEHNR and CDR2 FQNEAQ (reference sequence). The CDR3 sequence is CASSGNRGPNTGELFF. The CDR3, as DNA: TGTGCCAGCAGCGGAAACAGGGGGCCGAACACCGGGGAGCTGTTTTTT.

V is TRBV7-9 and J is TRBJ2-5; 7 positions agree with TRBD1. V was pared by 3 bases and J by 4 bases, with 11 bases of the junction left unmatched. This CDR3 has 16 residues. Germline values: CDR1 SEHNR, CDR2 FQNEAQ (reference sequence). The CDR3 DNA follows: TGTGCCAGCAGCTTCTTAACAGGGGATGGAAGAGAGACCCAGTACTTC. Residues: CASSFLTGDGRETQYF.

The DNA for the CDR3 is TGTGCCAGCAGCTTCCCCAGAAACATCGCGAACACCGGGGAGCTGTTTTTT. It specifies CASSFPRNIANTGELFF. The V call is TRBV7-9, the J call TRBJ2-2; D unresolved. The CDR3 has 17 residues. The germline V gene encodes CDR1 SEHNR and CDR2 FQNEAQ (reference sequence). V was shortened by 3 bases and J by 0 bases, with 14 bases between the two germline ends.

As to this clone: One end of the junction does not line up with germline, which may come from a read error. The V and J genes are TRBV9 and TRBJ1-2; D gene unclear. This CDR3 region has 13 residues. CDR1 SGDLS and CDR2 YYNGEE come from the germline V gene. Here the CDR3 DNA reads TGTGCCAGCAGCCTTCAGAGTAACTACGGCTACACCTTC. It specifies CASSLQSNYGYTF.

V gene TRBV11-3 combines with J gene TRBJ2-5; possible D gene TRBD2, 5 bases. The CDR3 is made up of 13 amino acids. Trimming removed 1 base at V and 3 bases at J, with 6 bases between. Germline V gives CDR1 SGHNT, CDR2 YENEEA. The CDR3: CASSLGAEETQYF. CDR3 in DNA: TGTGCCAGCAGCTTAGGAGCGGAAGAGACCCAGTACTTC.

The gene calls are TRBV13 and TRBJ2-1, with 7 nucleotides matching TRBD2. There are 15 residues in the CDR3. Germline lookup yields CDR1 PRHDT and CDR2 FYEKMQ (reference sequence). V trimming: 1 base; J trimming: 8 bases; junction bases outside the gene matches: 8. As DNA, the CDR3 is TGTGCCAGCAGCTTAGAGGGAGGGGTCAAGGATGAGCAGTTCTTC. This translates into CASSLEGGVKDEQFF. The variable domain in full, with the rest retrieved from reference TRBV13 and TRBJ2-1, is AAGVIQSPRHLIKEKRETATLKCYPIPRHDTVYWYQQGPGQDPQFLISFYEKMQSDKGSIPDRFSAQQFSDYHSELNMSSLELGDSALYFCASSLEGGVKDEQFFGPGTRLTVL.

The chain combines TRBV4-3 with TRBJ2-1, with 9 bases aligning to TRBD2. The V segment lost 2 bases and the J segment 0 bases; nucleotides outside the gene matches: 8. The CDR3 totals 18 residues. Germline V lookup: CDR1 LGHNA, CDR2 YSLEER. The CDR3 sequence: CASSQRLAARSSYNEQFF. CDR3 coding DNA: TGCGCCAGCAGCCAACGACTAGCGGCAAGGAGCTCCTACAATGAGCAGTTCTTC.

The CDR3 spells CASSVSGTGLFWAFF. Here the CDR3 DNA reads TGTGCCAGCAGCGTCTCCGGGACAGGACTTTTTTGGGCTTTCTTT. This sequence joins TRBV11-2 and TRBJ1-1; the match to TRBD1 covers 8 bases. Germline V gene sequence: CDR1 SGHAT, CDR2 FQNNGV. The trim removed 5 bases at V and 11 bases at J, leaving 16 bases unmatched. This CDR3 comprises 15 residues.

This clone was picked up one time. The rearrangement joins TRBV6-2 or TRBV6-3 to TRBJ2-1; 10 nucleotides align to TRBD1. V gave up 6 bases and J gave up 15 bases; unmatched junction bases: 17. The CDR3 loop spans 15 amino acids. Germline V gene lookup returns CDR1 MNHEY and CDR2 SVGEGT. CDR3 region: CASSIPHPGQGFAFF. The CDR3 DNA sequence: TGTGCCAGCAGCATTCCTCATCCGGGACAGGGGTTTGCGTTCTTC.

This chain connects TRBV7-6 to TRBJ1-2; a weak D match, TRBD1 (5 bases). The CDR3 runs to 15 residues. V was pared by 4 bases and J by 8 bases, with 20 bases between. Germline assignment: CDR1 SGHVS and CDR2 FNYEAQ. The CDR3 region has the DNA TGTGCCAGCAGCTCGACGTCGACCGGACAACGGGGCTACACCTTC. Amino acids: CASSSTSTGQRGYTF.

V gene TRBV30 combines with J gene TRBJ1-2; tentative D call: TRBD1 (5 bases). The CDR3 extends over 12 amino acids. With 4 bases removed from V and 8 bases from J, the gap between germline ends came to 14 bases. Germline CDR1 and CDR2: GTSNPN and SVGIG (reference sequence). CDR3 sequence: CAWTDSSKGYTF. The CDR3 bases are TGTGCCTGGACCGACAGTTCCAAGGGCTACACCTTC.

The chain uses TRBV6-2 or TRBV6-3 and TRBJ2-3; D is unclear. Germline CDR1 is MNHEY and CDR2 is SVGEGT. This CDR3 has 14 residues. Trimming removed 0 bases from V and 4 bases from J, with 8 bases in between. DNA for the CDR3: TGTGCCAGCAGTTACTCGAGCAGCGCAGATACGCAGTATTTT. It codes for CASSYSSSADTQYF.

The V call is TRBV29-1, the J call TRBJ2-4; D not resolved. The germline V gene encodes CDR1 SQVTM and CDR2 ANQGSEA. With 3 bases removed from V and 0 bases from J, the gap between germline ends came to 6 bases. This CDR3 is 13 amino acids long. The CDR3: CSVETLAKNIQYF. CDR3 nucleotide sequence: TGCAGCGTTGAGACTCTAGCCAAAAACATTCAGTACTTC.

The chain employs TRBV5-1 and TRBJ1-2; 7 bases fit TRBD1. The CDR3 runs to 14 residues. J lost 9 bases, V lost 4 bases, and 12 bases had no gene match. Germline V gene lookup returns CDR1 SGHRS and CDR2 YFSETQ. The chain's CDR3 is CASSPTGQTPSYTF. DNA of the CDR3: TGCGCCAGCAGCCCTACGGGACAGACCCCGAGCTACACCTTC.

The V call is TRBV5-4, the J call TRBJ2-5, with D perhaps matching TRBD2 (6 bases). The CDR3 loop spans 14 amino acids. Trimming took off 0 bases at V and 7 bases at J, with 13 bases between the two ends. The germline V gene encodes CDR1 SGHNT and CDR2 YYREEE (reference sequence). As DNA, the CDR3 is TGTGCCAGCAGCTTGGCGGCGGGGTCTGGGACCCAGTACTTC. As protein: CASSLAAGSGTQYF.

The rearrangement links TRBV7-2 to TRBJ2-1; 12 bases match TRBD2. From germline, CDR1 is SGHTA and CDR2 FQGNSA. V dropped 3 bases and J dropped 8; count of bases not matched to a gene: 11. This CDR3 is built from 17 residues. DNA for the CDR3: TGTGCCAGCAGCTTGATTCTAGCGGGGGGGCCTAAGGATGAGCAGTTCTTC. Protein: CASSLILAGGPKDEQFF.

This chain connects TRBV6-2 or TRBV6-3 to TRBJ1-5; 8 nucleotides match TRBD1. The germline gives CDR1 MNHEY, CDR2 SVGEGT. Trimming at V came to 4 bases and at J to 9 bases, leaving 8 bases not matched to a gene. The CDR3 contains 14 residues. In nucleotides, the CDR3 is TGTGCCAGCAGTTTCATAACACAGGGGGTGCCCCAGCATTTT. Encoded protein: CASSFITQGVPQHF.

The rearrangement joins TRBV28 to TRBJ2-5; 8 nucleotides line up with TRBD2. The CDR3 length is 14 residues. Trimming took 8 bases from V and 5 from J; bases not matched to a gene: 10. Germline V gene sequence: CDR1 MDHEN, CDR2 SYDVKM. The CDR3 sequence: CASGAGAGRETQYF. CDR3 coding DNA: TGTGCCAGCGGAGCGGGGGCGGGGAGGGAGACCCAGTACTTC. The full variable domain, rest sourced from reference TRBV28 and TRBJ2-5, is DVKVTQSSRYLVKRTGEKVFLECVQDMDHENMFWYRQDPGLGLRLIYFSYDVKMKEKGDIPEGYSVSREKKERFSLILESASTNQTSMYLCASGAGAGRETQYFGPGTRLLVL.

The CDR3 bases are TGTGCCAGCAGAGGAAGGTCAGGGGTCGATCAGCCCCAGCATTTT. Translation: CASRGRSGVDQPQHF. The chain carries TRBV2 and TRBJ1-5, with a possible D match to TRBD1 (6 bases). V was clipped by 6 bases and J by 5 bases, with 17 bases between them. The germline gives CDR1 SNHLY, CDR2 FYNNEI. The CDR3 runs 15 residues.

In DNA form, the CDR3 reads TGTGCCACCAGTGATTTTTCCGCGGGAACGAGCTCCTACAATGAGCAGTTCTTC. Translating gives CATSDFSAGTSSYNEQFF. This chain links TRBV24-1 with TRBJ2-1; D may be TRBD2 (6 bases). V was shortened by 1 base and J by 0 bases, with 15 bases between the two germline ends. Germline CDR1 KGHDR, CDR2 SFDVKD. CDR3 size: 18 residues.

The chain links TRBV6-6 to TRBJ1-1, with 7 positions matching TRBD1. The CDR3 has 14 residues. CDR1 is MNHNY and CDR2 is SVGAGI in the germline V gene (reference sequence). The J segment lost 8 bases and the V segment lost 5 bases, leaving 11 bases of the junction unmatched. The DNA for the CDR3 is TGTGCCAGCAGTGGCTCCGGGACAGCTAGAGAAGCTTTCTTT. This gives the protein CASSGSGTAREAFF.

This chain uses TRBV29-1 with TRBJ2-1; TRBD1 might be the D (6 bases). The germline V gene encodes CDR1 SQVTM and CDR2 ANQGSEA. V was trimmed by 7 bases and J by 5 bases, leaving 18 bases between them. The CDR3 is 14 amino acids. Written as DNA, the CDR3 is TGCAGCGCCCGAGGGGGTGAGGGAAACAATGAGCAGTTCTTC. Translating it yields CSARGGEGNNEQFF.

This clone appeared once. The rearrangement links TRBV5-4 to TRBJ1-4; weak D call: TRBD1 (5 bases). Trimming took 0 bases from V and 8 from J, leaving 14 bases between them. Germline CDR1 reads SGHNT; CDR2 reads YYREEE (reference sequence). This CDR3 has 15 amino acids. CDR3 sequence: CASSLGQGRQEKLFF. Here the CDR3 DNA reads TGTGCCAGCAGCTTGGGGCAGGGCAGACAGGAAAAACTGTTTTTT.

This chain links TRBV19 with TRBJ2-1, with 12 bases that match TRBD2. V gave up 5 bases and J gave up 5 bases; unmatched junction bases: 7. The germline V gene has CDR1 LNHDA and CDR2 SQIVND (reference sequence). This CDR3 comprises 16 residues. CDR3 coding DNA: TGTGCCAGTAGTTACCTAGCGGGAGGGATGAACAATGAGCAGTTCTTC. Translating it yields CASSYLAGGMNNEQFF.

The chain is built from TRBV11-3 and TRBJ2-1; TRBD2 aligns across 12 bases. V lost 5 bases to trimming and J lost 7 bases; unmatched junction nucleotides: 6. Germline V gene lookup returns CDR1 SGHNT and CDR2 YENEEA. This CDR3 region has 15 residues. The chain's CDR3 is CASSPLAGGSNEQFF. The DNA for the CDR3 is TGTGCCAGCAGCCCCCTAGCGGGAGGGTCGAATGAGCAGTTCTTC.

The chain links TRBV2 to TRBJ1-2; 11 nucleotides match TRBD1. Germline V CDR1 and CDR2: SNHLY, FYNNEI. CDR3 length: 14 amino acids. V was pared by 6 bases and J by 4 bases, with 4 bases of the junction left unmatched. This CDR3 is CASSPGQGGYGYTF. The CDR3 nucleotides read TGTGCCAGCAGCCCGGGACAGGGGGGCTATGGCTACACCTTC.